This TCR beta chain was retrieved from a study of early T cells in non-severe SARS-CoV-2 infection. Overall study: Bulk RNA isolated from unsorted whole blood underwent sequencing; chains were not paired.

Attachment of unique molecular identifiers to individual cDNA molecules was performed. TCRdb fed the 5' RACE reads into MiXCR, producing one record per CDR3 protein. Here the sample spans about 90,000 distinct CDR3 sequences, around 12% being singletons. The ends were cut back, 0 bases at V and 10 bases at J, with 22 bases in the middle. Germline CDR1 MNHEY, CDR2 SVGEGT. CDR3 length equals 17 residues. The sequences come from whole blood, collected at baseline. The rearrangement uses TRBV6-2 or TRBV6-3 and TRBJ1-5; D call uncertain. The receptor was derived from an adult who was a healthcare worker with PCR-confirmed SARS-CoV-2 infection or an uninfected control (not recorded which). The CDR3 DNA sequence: TGTGCCAGCAGTTACTCGGAAGGATCCCTTACAGCACGCCCCCAGCATTTT. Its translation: CASSYSEGSLTARPQHF.